This T cell receptor beta chain originates from a study of T cells after yellow fever vaccination. Study-wide results and caveats: Most clones from primary vaccination were detected again post-booster (around 95% CD4, about 88% CD8).

Trimming stripped 4 bases from V and 2 bases from J, with 12 bases between. Looked up from germline, CDR1 is DFQATT and CDR2 is SNEGSKA (reference sequence). The CDR3 has 14 amino acids. This clonotype was picked up a small number of times. The antigen is undetermined. TCRdb analysed the 5' RACE reads with MiXCR anew, one entry per CDR3 protein. The sample consists of under 300,000 distinct CDR3 sequences, about 7% of them appearing once. The J gene is TRBJ2-4, the V gene TRBV20-1; D might be TRBD1 (5 bases). This receptor was identified in a man in his thirties or forties who received the YFV17D yellow fever vaccine. The input for sequencing was CD4+ T cells sorted from PBMCs, taken 15 days after the yellow fever booster vaccination. The CDR3, as DNA: TGCAGTGCTATTCAGGGTGGGCCCAAAAACATTCAGTACTTC. This gives the protein CSAIQGGPKNIQYF.